The entry below gives a single T cell receptor beta chain sequence along with its context. The antigen is unknown. This entry comes from a study of T cell repertoires in cytomegalovirus infection. Study details: Recently identified HLA-C-restricted and well-studied HLA-B-restricted CMV epitopes were used.

Each CDR3 protein gets one entry after TCRdb re-called the reads with MiXCR. Seen here are approximately 1,000,000 distinct CDR3 sequences, around 30% observed once, and the top ten hold over 12%. Sample: cultured CD8+ T cells from PBMCs, taken from culture after CMV antigen stimulation. The receptor was derived from a human donor in good health (CMV status not recorded). Some clones in this sample may be carry-over from other donors' samples.

For the CDR3, the DNA is TGTGCCAGCAGCTTAGGCGGCCTGGGTCAGGGTGAGCAGTTCTTC. Protein sequence: CASSLGGLGQGEQFF. The V and J genes are TRBV13 and TRBJ2-1, with D tentatively TRBD1 (5 bases). The V gene lost 0 bases and the J gene lost 9 bases, with 15 bases spanning the gap. The CDR3 sequence is 15 residues long. Germline V CDR1 and CDR2: PRHDT, FYEKMQ (reference sequence).